These T cell receptor beta chains were read from a single sample in a study of T cells in localized non-small cell lung cancer. Using immunoSEQ multiplex PCR, the repertoire was profiled, and TCRdb retains in-frame clones only, with some absent. The table shows 25,000 to 30,000 clones, with 80% to 95% occurring only once. The sequencing used peripheral blood, collected before any cancer treatment. The receptors were gathered from a female donor aged 60 or older with stage I lung adenocarcinoma. Each CDR3 is given with its conserved first and last residue. D genes are given only for firm matches. Clone size, where shown, is once, few, many, or a class for clones that have expanded.

cdr3_aa	cdr3_nt	j_call	d_call	v_call	clone_size
CASSSQNPGQGAYEQYF	TGCGCCAGCAGTTCCCAAAACCCCGGACAGGGAGCCTACGAGCAGTACTTC	TRBJ2-7	TRBD1	TRBV5-1	-
CASSLGVGQGMSYTF	TGCGCCAGCAGCTTGGGGGTTGGACAGGGGATGAGCTACACCTTC	TRBJ1-2	TRBD1	TRBV5-1	-
CASIDRDGSSPLHF	TGTGCCAGCATCGACAGGGACGGGAGCTCACCCCTCCACTTT	TRBJ1-6	TRBD1	TRBV6-1	-
CATRTGEETEAFF	TGTGCCACCAGAACAGGGGAGGAAACTGAAGCTTTCTTT	TRBJ1-1	TRBD1	TRBV15	-
CASSFYEKANSPLHF	TGTGCCAGCAGTTTTTACGAGAAAGCTAATTCACCCCTCCACTTT	TRBJ1-6	-	TRBV27	-
CASSDRQGAGGANVLTF	TGTGCCAGCAGTGACAGGCAGGGGGCGGGTGGGGCCAACGTCCTGACTTTC	TRBJ2-6	TRBD1	TRBV6-1	-
CASSLDYNSPLHF	TGTGCCAGCAGCTTGGACTATAATTCACCCCTCCACTTT	TRBJ1-6	-	TRBV7-2	-
CASNNRGGNSPLHF	TGTGCCAGCAACAATAGAGGGGGAAATTCACCCCTCCACTTT	TRBJ1-6	-	TRBV27	-
CASSERYEQYF	TGTGCCAGCAGTGAAAGGTACGAGCAGTACTTC	TRBJ2-7	-	TRBV6-1	-
CASSLGVGQLSEKLFF	TGCGCCAGCAGCTTGGGAGTGGGGCAGCTTAGTGAAAAACTGTTTTTT	TRBJ1-4	-	TRBV5-1	-
CASSIGRSGRAGYNEQFF	TGTGCCAGCAGCATCGGGCGTAGCGGGAGGGCCGGGTACAATGAGCAGTTCTTC	TRBJ2-1	TRBD2	TRBV14	-
CASSPSLAVYNEQFF	TGTGCCAGCAGCCCCTCACTAGCGGTCTACAATGAGCAGTTCTTC	TRBJ2-1	-	TRBV21-1	once
CASPLGGRIYEQYF	TGTGCCAGCCCTTTGGGGGGGCGCATCTACGAGCAGTACTTC	TRBJ2-7	-	TRBV27	once